Presented here are 30 T cell receptor beta chains from one specimen sequenced in a study of immune heterogeneity within non-small cell lung tumors. The authors amplified TCR beta CDR3 by multiplex PCR with 32 V and 13 J primers. TCRdb reprocessed the multiplex PCR reads with MiXCR, giving one entry per CDR3 protein. In the table there are roughly 20,000 distinct CDR3 sequences, less than 35% of which are singletons. As template, the study used bulk tumor genomic DNA at 550 to 700 ng per sample. Biopsy collection occurred during surgery, with several far-apart biopsies per primary tumor. Curative surgery was performed on patients who had untreated, newly diagnosed non-small cell lung cancer. The sample was lung tumor tissue. These receptors came from a man aged 35 to 55 with non-small cell lung cancer.

This clonotype has only a few counts. The chain carries TRBV6-5 and TRBJ2-1; TRBD2 matches 9 bases. Germline V CDR1 and CDR2: MNHEY, SVGAGI. Unmatched junction bases numbered 2, after V lost 0 bases and J lost 2 bases. The CDR3 contains 16 residues. The CDR3 spells CASSYSGGRAYNEQFF. The CDR3 DNA follows: TGTGCCAGCAGTTACTCTGGCGGGAGGGCCTACAATGAGCAGTTCTTC.

This clonotype was detected only a few times. A much larger clone lies a single base off, so this may be a read error. The rearrangement links TRBV2 to TRBJ2-6; perhaps TRBD2 as D (5 bases). This CDR3 is 16 amino acids long. Germline CDR1 SNHLY, CDR2 FYNNEI. Trimming took 8 bases from V and 2 from J, leaving 16 bases between them. The CDR3 sequence is CASGECRVAGANVLTF. Here the CDR3 DNA reads TGTGCCAGCGGGGAGTGTAGGGTCGCTGGGGCCAACGTCCTGACTTTC.

This clonotype was picked up many times. The V and J genes are TRBV30 and TRBJ1-5, with no clear D. Germline CDR1 and CDR2: GTSNPN and SVGIG (reference sequence). The V end was cut by 0 bases, the J end by 11 bases, with 17 bases between. The CDR3 consists of 14 residues. CDR3 sequence reads: CAWSVRSQPQTQHF. The CDR3 DNA reads TGTGCCTGGAGTGTAAGGTCCCAGCCACAGACCCAGCATTTT.

Worth noting for this clonotype: This may stem from a read error, because a much larger clone lies one nucleotide away. V is TRBV6-2 or TRBV6-3 and J is TRBJ1-2; D is unclear. The CDR3 extends over 10 amino acids. V was shortened by 8 bases and J by 2 bases, with 3 bases between the two germline ends. Germline values: CDR1 MNHEY, CDR2 SVGEGT. The CDR3 loop is CASGNYGYTF. In nucleotides, the CDR3 is TGTGCCAGCGGGAACTATGGCTACACCTTC.

Points on this clonotype: A read error may be the cause here, since a much bigger clone is one base away. The chain employs TRBV18 and TRBJ2-2, with D hard to call. Germline CDR1 is KGHSH and CDR2 is LQKENI. The CDR3 totals 14 residues. The CDR3 DNA sequence: TGTCCCAGCTCACCATTCGGGAACACCGGGGAGCTGTTTTTT. It is translated as CPSSPFGNTGELFF.

Of note for this clonotype: Being one base from a much bigger clone, this may be a read error. This chain uses TRBV20-1 with TRBJ2-7, with D possibly TRBD1 on 7 matching bases. This CDR3 is 13 amino acids long. The germline V gene has CDR1 DFQATT and CDR2 SNEGSKA (reference sequence). CDR3 region: CSARWQGGYDQYF. In DNA form, the CDR3 reads TGCAGTGCTAGATGGCAGGGGGGCTACGATCAGTACTTC.

The chain joins TRBV5-4 to TRBJ2-7; TRBD1 agrees at 9 bases. Losses at the gene ends were 2 bases for V and 7 bases for J; bases not matched to a gene: 7. The CDR3 extends over 14 amino acids. Germline V gene data show CDR1 as SGHNT and CDR2 as YYREEE (reference sequence). As DNA, the CDR3 is TGTGCCAGCAGCTTTAGTGGGACAGGGAGAGAGCAGTACTTC. Residues: CASSFSGTGREQYF.

Points on this clonotype: A much larger clone sits a single nucleotide away, making a read error possible. This CDR3 fails to terminate in the conserved phenylalanine or tryptophan, so it likely reflects a read error. V usage is TRBV11-3 and J usage is TRBJ2-7; D not resolved. This CDR3 is 11 amino acids long. Germline V lookup: CDR1 SGHNT, CDR2 YENEEA. V lost 4 bases and J lost 7, with 8 bases in between. The CDR3 DNA reads TGTGCCAGCAGCTCGGACCAAGAGCAGTACTCC. This gives the protein CASSSDQEQYS.

This clonotype was picked up a small number of times. This chain joins TRBV12-3 or TRBV12-4 and TRBJ2-1, with D perhaps matching TRBD2 (5 bases). This CDR3 is built from 13 residues. V shed 6 bases and J shed 9 bases, with 15 bases lying between them. CDR3 protein: CASRLRSGTEQFF. As DNA, the CDR3 is TGTGCCAGCAGACTGAGGAGCGGTACTGAGCAGTTCTTC.

This clonotype is medium-sized. The chain has TRBV13 and TRBJ2-3, with a possible D match to TRBD1 (6 bases). This CDR3 is 17 amino acids long. V lost 5 bases to trimming and J lost 0 bases, with 18 bases between them. Germline CDR1 reads PRHDT; CDR2 reads FYEKMQ (reference sequence). Written as DNA, the CDR3 is TGTGCCAGCAGCCAGGACAGTTTCCTGGTTAGCACAGATACGCAGTATTTT. Amino acids: CASSQDSFLVSTDTQYF.

As to this clonotype: This may be a read error: a much more frequent sequence differs by one nucleotide. The V and J genes are TRBV20-1 and TRBJ2-1, with D possibly being TRBD2 (5 bases). Trimming removed 6 bases at V and 3 bases at J, with 15 bases between. Germline CDR1 is DFQATT and CDR2 is SNEGSKA (reference sequence). This CDR3 comprises 14 residues. CDR3 loop: CSAQAIGIYNEQFF. CDR3 DNA: TGCAGTGCCCAGGCTATCGGGATCTACAATGAGCAGTTCTTC.

This clonotype showed up just a few times. The rearrangement links TRBV20-1 to TRBJ2-1; TRBD2 agrees at 10 bases. CDR1 is DFQATT and CDR2 is SNEGSKA in the germline V gene (reference sequence). V lost 6 bases, J lost 9 bases, and 5 bases stayed unmatched. This CDR3 region has 12 residues. The CDR3 DNA is TGCAGTGCAAGTAGCGGGAGGATTGAGCAGTTCTTC. This translates into CSASSGRIEQFF.

The chain has TRBV20-1 and TRBJ2-3, with D uncertain. Germline V CDR1 and CDR2: DFQATT, SNEGSKA (reference sequence). CDR3 length equals 13 residues. Trimming took off 7 bases at V and 0 bases at J, with 11 bases between the two ends. In DNA, the CDR3 is TGCAGTGTGCGAGGCGGAAGCACAGATACGCAGTATTTT. This gives the protein CSVRGGSTDTQYF.

About this clonotype: A read error may be the cause here, since a much bigger clone is one base away. V usage is TRBV28 and J usage is TRBJ2-7; D is undetermined. V was trimmed by 7 bases and J by 5 bases, leaving 9 bases between them. Germline CDR1 reads MDHEN; CDR2 reads SYDVKM. The CDR3 is 11 amino acids. The CDR3 bases are TGTGCCAGCAAAGCAAATCACGAGCAGTACTTC. Protein: CASKANHEQYF.

A few counts support this clonotype. This chain connects TRBV7-6 to TRBJ2-2, with TRBD2 as a possible D gene (6 bases). This CDR3 has 18 amino acids. V was shortened by 2 bases and J by 6 bases, with 22 bases between the two germline ends. The germline gives CDR1 SGHVS, CDR2 FNYEAQ. CDR3 in amino acids: CASSLRSPGEDVSGELFF. The CDR3 DNA sequence: TGTGCCAGCAGCTTACGATCCCCGGGGGAAGACGTGTCCGGGGAGCTGTTTTTT.

Details on this clonotype: A much larger clone is a single base away; this may be a read error. The gene calls are TRBV12-3 or TRBV12-4 and TRBJ2-1; D is unresolved. The CDR3 sequence is 14 residues long. V was trimmed by 8 bases and J by 4 bases, leaving 15 bases between them. As DNA, the CDR3 is TGTGCCAGCGCCCCCCTAGTCTCATACAATGAGCAGTTCTTC. Translated, it gives CASAPLVSYNEQFF.

This clonotype has just a few counts. J is TRBJ1-2 and V is TRBV20-1; perhaps TRBD1 as D (6 bases). The CDR3 contains 14 residues. V lost 0 bases to trimming and J lost 8 bases, with 16 bases between them. Germline V gene sequence: CDR1 DFQATT, CDR2 SNEGSKA (reference sequence). The CDR3 spells CSARERGRREGYTF. The DNA for the CDR3 is TGCAGTGCTAGAGAACGGGGGCGCCGGGAGGGCTACACCTTC.

Many counts were recorded for this clonotype. The chain combines TRBV5-6 with TRBJ1-6; no definite D call. The CDR3 consists of 17 residues. V lost 0 bases to trimming and J lost 3 bases, with 13 bases between them. In germline, CDR1 is SGHDT, CDR2 YYEEEE. The CDR3 nucleotides are TGTGCCAGCAGCTTGGGTCGGGGTTCCCACTATAATTCACCCCTCCACTTT. Its protein is CASSLGRGSHYNSPLHF. Supplemented by reference TRBV5-6 and TRBJ1-6, the full variable domain reads DAGVTQSPTHLIKTRGQQVTLRCSPKSGHDTVSWYQQALGQGPQFIFQYYEEEERQRGNFPDRFSGHQFPNYSSELNVNALLLGDSALYLCASSLGRGSHYNSPLHFGNGTRLTVT.

This clonotype is classed as medium-sized. This rearrangement joins TRBV19 to TRBJ2-7; 10 nucleotides align to TRBD1. The CDR3 loop spans 14 amino acids. V lost 4 bases, J lost 4 bases, and 4 bases stayed unmatched. Germline V gives CDR1 LNHDA, CDR2 SQIVND (reference sequence). The CDR3 DNA is TGTGCCAGTAGTAGAGGGACAGGGGTTTACGAGCAGTACTTC. Encoded protein: CASSRGTGVYEQYF.

Regarding this clonotype: This could be a read error, since a much larger clone is one nucleotide away. This chain joins TRBV2 and TRBJ1-1, with TRBD1 as a possible D gene (5 bases). Germline lookup yields CDR1 SNHLY and CDR2 FYNNEI. The CDR3 has 13 amino acids. The CDR3, as DNA: TGTGCCAGCAGTGAGGACACAAACACTGAATCTTTCTTT. Protein product: CASSEDTNTESFF.

A word on this clonotype: Just one base apart from a much larger clone, this may be a read error. The V call is TRBV20-1, the J call TRBJ2-1; 8 bases are shared with TRBD2. Germline V gives CDR1 DFQATT, CDR2 SNEGSKA (reference sequence). The CDR3 spans 16 residues. The DNA of the CDR3 is TGCAGTGCTAGAGATGCCAGGAGCGGGAGTCGCAATGAGAAGTTCTTC. This sequence encodes CSARDARSGSRNEKFF.

This clonotype showed up many times. The chain has TRBV10-3 and TRBJ1-3; D is unresolved. The CDR3 is 12 residues long. CDR1 and CDR2 from the germline V gene are ENHRY and SYGVKD. With 8 bases removed from V and 4 bases from J, the gap between germline ends came to 9 bases. CDR3 in amino acids: CAISGGGNTIYF. The CDR3 bases are TGTGCCATCTCCGGTGGCGGAAACACCATATATTTT.

There are a few counts of this clonotype. This chain joins TRBV12-3 or TRBV12-4 and TRBJ2-1; possible D gene TRBD2, 5 bases. V was clipped by 7 bases and J by 0 bases, with 13 bases between them. The CDR3 is 15 residues long. DNA for the CDR3: TGTGCCAGCAACCTCGGACTGAGCTCCTACAATGAGCAGTTCTTC. Encoded protein: CASNLGLSSYNEQFF.

About this clonotype: An end of the junction differs from the germline gene, which may be a read error. The V and J genes are TRBV3-1 and TRBJ1-2; D ambiguous. The CDR3 loop spans 15 amino acids. Germline CDR1 LGHDT, CDR2 YNNKEL (reference sequence). The chain's CDR3 is CASSQELRLGYGFTF. The CDR3 DNA reads as TGTGCCAGCAGCCAAGAACTGCGTTTGGGCTATGGCTTCACCTTC.

Comments on this clonotype: A much larger clone sits a single nucleotide away, making a read error possible. V gene TRBV12-3 or TRBV12-4 combines with J gene TRBJ1-5; unclear D gene. CDR3 size: 14 residues. V shed 5 bases and J shed 5 bases, with 13 bases lying between them. CDR3 in amino acids: CASSQAGRHQPQHF. In DNA, the CDR3 is TGTGCCAGCAGTCAAGCAGGACGGCATCAGCCCCAGCATTTT.

Note on this clonotype: This may be a read error, as it is one base from a much larger clone. This chain connects TRBV6-2 or TRBV6-3 to TRBJ1-5; TRBD1 might be the D (5 bases). CDR1 is MNHEY and CDR2 is SVGEGT in the germline V gene. This CDR3 contains 14 residues. DNA of the CDR3: TGTGCCAGCAGCCCCGGGACCGAGAATCAGCCCCACCATTTT. Its protein product is CASSPGTENQPHHF.

At least ten counts were recorded for this clonotype. V usage is TRBV27 and J usage is TRBJ1-2; D unclear. V dropped 6 bases and J dropped 7 bases, with 12 bases sitting between them. CDR3 length: 12 residues. The germline CDR1 and CDR2 sequences are MNHEY and SMNVEV (reference sequence). The DNA of the CDR3 is TGTGCCAGCAGCACGTCTCGCTCTGGCTACACCTTC. Translation: CASSTSRSGYTF.

At least ten counts were recorded for this clonotype. In DNA form, the CDR3 reads TGCAGTGCTAGAGCGGTGGGTCTGACGAACAATGAGCAGTTCTTC. Its protein is CSARAVGLTNNEQFF. This chain joins TRBV20-1 and TRBJ2-1; D not resolved. Looked up from germline, CDR1 is DFQATT and CDR2 is SNEGSKA (reference sequence). Trimming removed 1 base at V and 5 bases at J, with 15 bases between. This CDR3 contains 15 residues.

The chain joins TRBV11-2 to TRBJ1-1, with TRBD1 as a possible D gene (6 bases). V was cut by 1 base and J by 5 bases, with 11 bases left in between. CDR3 length: 14 amino acids. Germline assignment: CDR1 SGHAT and CDR2 FQNNGV. The CDR3 sequence is CASSLAGVGTEAFF. The CDR3, as DNA: TGTGCCAGCAGCTTAGCAGGGGTCGGGACTGAAGCTTTCTTT.

The sample holds many counts of this clonotype. The V gene is TRBV2, the J gene TRBJ1-5; tentatively, D is TRBD1 (5 bases). Germline-derived CDR1 and CDR2 are SNHLY and FYNNEI. The CDR3 length is 15 residues. V dropped 6 bases and J dropped 5 bases, with 17 bases sitting between them. CDR3 in DNA: TGTGCCAGCAGGGTCACTCGGGACGGCTATCAGCCCCAGCATTTT. This translates into CASRVTRDGYQPQHF.